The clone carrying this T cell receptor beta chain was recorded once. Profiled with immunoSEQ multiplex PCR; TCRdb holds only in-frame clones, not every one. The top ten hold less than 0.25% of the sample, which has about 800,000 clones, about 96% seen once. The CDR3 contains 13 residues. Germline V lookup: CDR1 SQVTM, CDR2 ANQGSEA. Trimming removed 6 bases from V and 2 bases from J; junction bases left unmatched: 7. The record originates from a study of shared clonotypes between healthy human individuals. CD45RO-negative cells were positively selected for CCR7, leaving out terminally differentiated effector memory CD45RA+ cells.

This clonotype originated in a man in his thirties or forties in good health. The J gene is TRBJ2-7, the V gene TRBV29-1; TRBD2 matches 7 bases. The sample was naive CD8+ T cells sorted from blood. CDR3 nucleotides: TGCAGCGTGCTGCTAGCGGATACCTACGAGCAGTACTTC. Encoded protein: CSVLLADTYEQYF.